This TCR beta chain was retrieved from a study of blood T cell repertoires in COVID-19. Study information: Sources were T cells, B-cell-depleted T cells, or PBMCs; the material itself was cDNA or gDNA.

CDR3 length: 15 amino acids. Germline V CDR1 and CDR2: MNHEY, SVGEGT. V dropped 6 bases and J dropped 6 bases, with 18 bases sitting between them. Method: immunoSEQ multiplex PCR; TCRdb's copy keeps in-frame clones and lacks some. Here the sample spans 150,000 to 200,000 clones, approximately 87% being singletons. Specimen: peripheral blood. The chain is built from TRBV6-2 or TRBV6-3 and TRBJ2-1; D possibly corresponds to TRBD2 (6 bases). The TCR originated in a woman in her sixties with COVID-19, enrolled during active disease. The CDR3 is CASSPIGLGGNEQFF. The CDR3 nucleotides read TGTGCCAGCAGCCCCATTGGTTTGGGAGGCAATGAGCAGTTCTTC.